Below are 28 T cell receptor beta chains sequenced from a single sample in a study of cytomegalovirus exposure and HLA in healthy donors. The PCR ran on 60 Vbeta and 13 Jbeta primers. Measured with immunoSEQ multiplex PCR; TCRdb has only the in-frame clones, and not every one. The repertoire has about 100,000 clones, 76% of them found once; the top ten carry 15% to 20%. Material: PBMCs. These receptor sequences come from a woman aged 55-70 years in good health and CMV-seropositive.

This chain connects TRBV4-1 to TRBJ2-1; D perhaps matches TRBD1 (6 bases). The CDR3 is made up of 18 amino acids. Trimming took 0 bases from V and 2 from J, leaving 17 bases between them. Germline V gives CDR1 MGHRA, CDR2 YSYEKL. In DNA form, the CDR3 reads TGCGCCAGCAGCCAAGAGAGGTTTACAGGGCATCCCTACAATGAGCAGTTCTTC. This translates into CASSQERFTGHPYNEQFF.

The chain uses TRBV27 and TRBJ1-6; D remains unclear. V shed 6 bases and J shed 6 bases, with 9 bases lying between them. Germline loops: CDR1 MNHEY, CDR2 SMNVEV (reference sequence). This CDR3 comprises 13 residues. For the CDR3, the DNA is TGTGCCAGCAGGGGAGGTGGTAATTCACCCCTCCACTTT. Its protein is CASRGGGNSPLHF.

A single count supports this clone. The CDR3 loop reads CASSGEGTSGSSYNEQFF. CDR3 DNA: TGTGCCAGCAGCGGGGAGGGGACTAGCGGGAGCTCCTACAATGAGCAGTTCTTC. The V and J genes are TRBV7-9 and TRBJ2-1; 14 nucleotides agree with TRBD2. The germline V gene has CDR1 SEHNR and CDR2 FQNEAQ (reference sequence). Unmatched junction bases numbered 6, after V lost 5 bases and J lost 0 bases. The CDR3 has 18 residues. Full variable domain (missing parts from reference TRBV7-9 and TRBJ2-1): DTGVSQNPRHKITKRGQNVTFRCDPISEHNRLYWYRQTLGQGPEFLTYFQNEAQLEKSRLLSDRFSAERPKGSFSTLEIQRTEQGDSAMYLCASSGEGTSGSSYNEQFFGPGTRLTVL.

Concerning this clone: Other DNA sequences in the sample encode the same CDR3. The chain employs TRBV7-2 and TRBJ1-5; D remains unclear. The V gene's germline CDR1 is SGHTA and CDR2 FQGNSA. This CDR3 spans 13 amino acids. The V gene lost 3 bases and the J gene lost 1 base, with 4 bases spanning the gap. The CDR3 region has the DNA TGTGCCAGCAGCTTTACAAGCAATCAGCCCCAGCATTTT. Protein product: CASSFTSNQPQHF.

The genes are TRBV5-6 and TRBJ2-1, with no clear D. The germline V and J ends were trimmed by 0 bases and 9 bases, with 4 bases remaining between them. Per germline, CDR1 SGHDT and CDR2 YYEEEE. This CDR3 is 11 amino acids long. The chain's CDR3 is CASSLGPEQFF. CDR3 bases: TGTGCCAGCAGCTTGGGGCCTGAGCAGTTCTTC. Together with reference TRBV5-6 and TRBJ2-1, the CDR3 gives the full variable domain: DAGVTQSPTHLIKTRGQQVTLRCSPKSGHDTVSWYQQALGQGPQFIFQYYEEEERQRGNFPDRFSGHQFPNYSSELNVNALLLGDSALYLCASSLGPEQFFGPGTRLTVL.

The DNA of the CDR3 is TGTGCCATCAAGGACGGACTAGCGGGAGAGACCCAGTACTTC. This sequence encodes CAIKDGLAGETQYF. The chain links TRBV10-3 to TRBJ2-5; 11 bases fit TRBD2. Germline V gives CDR1 ENHRY, CDR2 SYGVKD. The CDR3 extends over 14 amino acids. The junction had 5 bases not matched to a gene; V was cut back by 7 bases and J by 4 bases.

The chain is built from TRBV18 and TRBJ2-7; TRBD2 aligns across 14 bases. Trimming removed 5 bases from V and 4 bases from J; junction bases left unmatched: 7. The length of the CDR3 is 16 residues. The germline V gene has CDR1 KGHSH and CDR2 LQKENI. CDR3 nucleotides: TGTGCCAGCTCATCCGTGACTAGCGGGAGGGGGTACGAGCAGTACTTC. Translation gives CASSSVTSGRGYEQYF.

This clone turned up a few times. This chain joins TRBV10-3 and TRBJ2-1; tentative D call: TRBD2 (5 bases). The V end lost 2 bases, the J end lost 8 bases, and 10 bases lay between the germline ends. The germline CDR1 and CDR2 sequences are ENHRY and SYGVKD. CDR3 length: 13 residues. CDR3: CAISELAKDEQFF. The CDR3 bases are TGTGCCATCAGTGAGCTAGCCAAGGATGAGCAGTTCTTC.

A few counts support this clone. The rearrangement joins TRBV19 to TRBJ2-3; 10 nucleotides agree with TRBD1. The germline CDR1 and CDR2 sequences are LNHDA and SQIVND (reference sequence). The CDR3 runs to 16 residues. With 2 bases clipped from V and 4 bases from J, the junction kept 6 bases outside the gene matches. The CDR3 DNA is TGTGCCAGTAGTATATGGACAGGGGGTGGCGCAGATACGCAGTATTTT. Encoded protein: CASSIWTGGGADTQYF.

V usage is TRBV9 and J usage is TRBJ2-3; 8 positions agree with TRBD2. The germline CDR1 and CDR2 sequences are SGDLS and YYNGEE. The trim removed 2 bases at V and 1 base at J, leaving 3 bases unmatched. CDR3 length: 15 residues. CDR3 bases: TGTGCCAGCAGCGTGAAAGCGGGGGGCACAGATACGCAGTATTTT. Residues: CASSVKAGGTDTQYF.

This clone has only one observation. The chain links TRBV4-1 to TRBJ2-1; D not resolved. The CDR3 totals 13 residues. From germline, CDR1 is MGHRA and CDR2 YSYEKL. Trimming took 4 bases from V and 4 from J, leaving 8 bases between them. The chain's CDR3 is CASSPSEYNEQFF. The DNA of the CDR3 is TGCGCCAGCAGCCCCTCTGAGTACAATGAGCAGTTCTTC.

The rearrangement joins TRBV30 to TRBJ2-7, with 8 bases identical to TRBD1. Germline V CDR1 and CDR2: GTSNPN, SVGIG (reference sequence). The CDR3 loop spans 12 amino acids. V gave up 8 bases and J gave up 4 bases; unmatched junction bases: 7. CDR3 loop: CAGNRGRYEQYF. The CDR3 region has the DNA TGTGCCGGGAACAGGGGGAGGTACGAGCAGTACTTC.

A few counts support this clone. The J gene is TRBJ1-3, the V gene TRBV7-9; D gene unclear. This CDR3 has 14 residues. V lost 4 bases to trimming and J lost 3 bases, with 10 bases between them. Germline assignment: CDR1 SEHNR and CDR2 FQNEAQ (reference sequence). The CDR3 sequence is CASSSPGYGNTIYF. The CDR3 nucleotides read TGTGCCAGCAGCTCTCCGGGATATGGAAACACCATATATTTT.

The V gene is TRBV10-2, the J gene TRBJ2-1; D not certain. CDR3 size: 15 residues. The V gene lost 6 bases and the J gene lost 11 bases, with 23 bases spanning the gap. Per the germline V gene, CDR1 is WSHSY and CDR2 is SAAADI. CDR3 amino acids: CASSRGENKLTQQFF. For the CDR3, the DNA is TGCGCCAGCAGCCGCGGAGAGAACAAATTGACTCAGCAGTTCTTC.

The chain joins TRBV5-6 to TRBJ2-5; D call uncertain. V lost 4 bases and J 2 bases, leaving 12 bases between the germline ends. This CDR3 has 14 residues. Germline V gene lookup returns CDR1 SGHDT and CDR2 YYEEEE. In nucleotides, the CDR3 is TGTGCCAGCAGCCCCGGTCCCTCGCAAGAGACCCAGTACTTC. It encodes CASSPGPSQETQYF.

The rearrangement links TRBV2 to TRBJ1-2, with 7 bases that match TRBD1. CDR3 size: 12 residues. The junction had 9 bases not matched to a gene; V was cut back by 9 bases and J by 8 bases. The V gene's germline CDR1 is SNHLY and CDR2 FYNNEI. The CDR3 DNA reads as TGTGCCAGTAACAGGGGAAGGATCGGCTACACCTTC. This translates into CASNRGRIGYTF.

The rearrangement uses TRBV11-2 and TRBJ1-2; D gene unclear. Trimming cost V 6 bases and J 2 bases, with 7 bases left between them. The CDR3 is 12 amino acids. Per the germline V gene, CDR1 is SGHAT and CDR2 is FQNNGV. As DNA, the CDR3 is TGTGCCAGCAGGGGAGTAAACTATGGCTACACCTTC. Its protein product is CASRGVNYGYTF.

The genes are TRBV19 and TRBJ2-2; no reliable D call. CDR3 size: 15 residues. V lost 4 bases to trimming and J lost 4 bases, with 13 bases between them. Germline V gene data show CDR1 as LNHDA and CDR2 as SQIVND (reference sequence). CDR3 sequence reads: CASSKVGLSTGELFF. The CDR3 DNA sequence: TGTGCCAGTAGTAAGGTGGGCTTGAGCACCGGGGAGCTGTTTTTT. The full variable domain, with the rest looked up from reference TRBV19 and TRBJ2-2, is DGGITQSPKYLFRKEGQNVTLSCEQNLNHDAMYWYRQDPGQGLRLIYYSQIVNDFQKGDIAEGYSVSREKKESFPLTVTSAQKNPTAFYLCASSKVGLSTGELFFGEGSRLTVL.

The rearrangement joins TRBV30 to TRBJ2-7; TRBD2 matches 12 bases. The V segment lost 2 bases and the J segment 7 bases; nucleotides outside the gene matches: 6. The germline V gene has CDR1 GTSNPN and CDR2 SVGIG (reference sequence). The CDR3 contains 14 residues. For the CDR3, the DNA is TGTGCCTGGAGTTTGGCTAGCGGGAGGGATGAGCAGTACTTC. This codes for CAWSLASGRDEQYF.

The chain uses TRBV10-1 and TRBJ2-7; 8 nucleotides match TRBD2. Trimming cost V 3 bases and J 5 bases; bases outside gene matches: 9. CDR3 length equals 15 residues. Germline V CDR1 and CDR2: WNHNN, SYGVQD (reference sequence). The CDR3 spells CASSETTSGSNEQYF. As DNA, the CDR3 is TGCGCCAGCAGTGAAACAACCAGCGGGAGTAACGAGCAGTACTTC.

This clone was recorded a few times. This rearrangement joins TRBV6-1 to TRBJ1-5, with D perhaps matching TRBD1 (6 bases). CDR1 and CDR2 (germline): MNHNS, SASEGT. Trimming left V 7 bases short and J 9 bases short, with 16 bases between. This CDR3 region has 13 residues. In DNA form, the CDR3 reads TGTGCCAGCATCGGACAGCCGCCAGGGCCCCAGCATTTT. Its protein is CASIGQPPGPQHF.

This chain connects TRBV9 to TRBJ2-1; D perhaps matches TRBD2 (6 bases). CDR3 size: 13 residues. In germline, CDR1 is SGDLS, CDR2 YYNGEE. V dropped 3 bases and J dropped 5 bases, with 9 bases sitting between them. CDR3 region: CASSGSGNNEQFF. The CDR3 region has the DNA TGTGCCAGCAGCGGTAGCGGCAACAATGAGCAGTTCTTC.

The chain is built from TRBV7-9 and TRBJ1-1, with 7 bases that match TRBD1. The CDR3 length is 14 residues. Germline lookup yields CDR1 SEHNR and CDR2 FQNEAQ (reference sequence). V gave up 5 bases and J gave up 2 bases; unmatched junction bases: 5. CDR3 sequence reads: CASSRGTANTEAFF. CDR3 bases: TGTGCCAGCAGCAGGGGGACAGCCAACACTGAAGCTTTCTTT.

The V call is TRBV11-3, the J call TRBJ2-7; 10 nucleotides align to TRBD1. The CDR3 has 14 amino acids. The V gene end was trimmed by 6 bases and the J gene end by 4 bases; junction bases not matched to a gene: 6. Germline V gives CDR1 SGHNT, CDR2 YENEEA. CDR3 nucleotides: TGTGCCAGCAGTGCCGGGACAGGGGAATACGAGCAGTACTTC. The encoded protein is CASSAGTGEYEQYF.

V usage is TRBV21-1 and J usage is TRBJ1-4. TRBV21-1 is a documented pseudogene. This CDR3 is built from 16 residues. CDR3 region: CASSKPREGTNEKLFF. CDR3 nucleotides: TGTGCCAGCAGCAAACCGAGAGAGGGAACTAATGAAAAACTGTTTTTT.

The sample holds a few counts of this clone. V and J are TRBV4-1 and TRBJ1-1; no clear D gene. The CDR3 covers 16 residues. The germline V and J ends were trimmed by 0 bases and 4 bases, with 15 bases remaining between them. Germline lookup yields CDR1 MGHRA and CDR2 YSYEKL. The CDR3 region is CASSQDARAGGTEAFF. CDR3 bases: TGCGCCAGCAGCCAAGATGCAAGAGCCGGAGGCACTGAAGCTTTCTTT.

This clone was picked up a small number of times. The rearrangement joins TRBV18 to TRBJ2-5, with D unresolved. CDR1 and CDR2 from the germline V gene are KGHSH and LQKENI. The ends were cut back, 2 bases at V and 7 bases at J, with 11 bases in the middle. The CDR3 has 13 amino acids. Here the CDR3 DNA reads TGTGCCAGCTCACCAGATGGTTGGGCGACCCAGTACTTC. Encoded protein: CASSPDGWATQYF.

The CDR3 loop reads CATSRDSSYEQYF. CDR3 DNA: TGTGCCACCAGCAGGGACAGCTCCTACGAGCAGTACTTC. This rearrangement joins TRBV15 to TRBJ2-7; perhaps TRBD1 as D (6 bases). The CDR3 extends over 13 amino acids. The V gene's germline CDR1 is LNHNV and CDR2 YYDKDF (reference sequence). The V and J ends lost 3 bases and 0 bases respectively, with 6 bases between them.